Below, 3 T cell receptor beta chains from the same sample are listed, as sequenced in a study of cytomegalovirus exposure and HLA in healthy donors. The PCR employed 60 Vbeta primers together with 13 Jbeta primers. TCRdb keeps only in-frame clones here, not all; method: immunoSEQ multiplex PCR. The sample has about 130,000 clones, roughly 75% seen once. Sequencing used PBMCs. Receptors were obtained from a man younger than 45 in good health.

The chain couples TRBV7-3 to TRBJ2-2; 11 nucleotides align to TRBD1. This CDR3 comprises 14 residues. J lost 6 bases, V lost 5 bases, and 2 bases had no gene match. Germline V gives CDR1 SGHTA, CDR2 FQGTGA. The CDR3 bases are TGTGCCAGCAGCCAGGGACAGGGGGCCGGGGAGCTGTTTTTT. As protein: CASSQGQGAGELFF.

The J gene is TRBJ2-2, the V gene TRBV7-9; 11 nucleotides align to TRBD2. Unmatched junction bases numbered 9, after V lost 5 bases and J lost 4 bases. This CDR3 spans 17 amino acids. Looked up from germline, CDR1 is SEHNR and CDR2 is FQNEAQ (reference sequence). CDR3 sequence reads: CASSPRVAGGPTGELFF. CDR3 sequence (DNA): TGTGCCAGCAGCCCGCGGGTAGCGGGAGGGCCCACCGGGGAGCTGTTTTTT.

V usage is TRBV27 and J usage is TRBJ2-7, with D perhaps TRBD2 (7 bases). V lost 10 bases, J lost 1 base, and 20 bases lay in between. In germline, CDR1 is MNHEY, CDR2 SMNVEV (reference sequence). The CDR3 totals 15 residues. The CDR3 loop reads CATQVEGGGSYEQYF. CDR3 bases: TGTGCCACCCAGGTTGAGGGAGGGGGGTCCTACGAGCAGTACTTC.